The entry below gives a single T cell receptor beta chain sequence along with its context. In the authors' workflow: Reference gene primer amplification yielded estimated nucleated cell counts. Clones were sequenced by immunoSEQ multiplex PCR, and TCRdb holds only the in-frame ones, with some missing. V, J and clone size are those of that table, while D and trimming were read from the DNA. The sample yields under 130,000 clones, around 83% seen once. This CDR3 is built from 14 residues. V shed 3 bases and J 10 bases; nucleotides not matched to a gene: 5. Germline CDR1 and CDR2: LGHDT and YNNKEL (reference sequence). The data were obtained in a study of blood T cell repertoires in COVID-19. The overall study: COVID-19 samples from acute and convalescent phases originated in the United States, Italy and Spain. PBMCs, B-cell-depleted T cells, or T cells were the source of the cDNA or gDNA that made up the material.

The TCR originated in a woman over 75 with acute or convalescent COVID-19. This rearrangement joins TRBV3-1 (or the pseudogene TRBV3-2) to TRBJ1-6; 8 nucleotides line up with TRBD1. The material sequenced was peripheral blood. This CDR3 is CASSQTGAGSPLHF. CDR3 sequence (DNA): TGTGCCAGCAGCCAGACAGGGGCGGGATCACCCCTCCACTTT.